These 25 T cell receptor beta chains were sequenced from one sample in a study of Graves' ophthalmopathy and Graves' hyperthyroidism. Amplified TCR beta CDR3 regions were obtained using RNA transcripts as template. Second-round multiplex PCR came after first-round RT-PCR with HTBI primers. TCRdb independently ran MiXCR on the multiplex PCR reads; one entry per CDR3 protein. The sample has more than 1,000,000 distinct CDR3 sequences, less than 45% seen once. Specimen: peripheral blood or thyroid tissue (not recorded which). The receptors stem from an adult man with Graves' hyperthyroidism.

To note about this clonotype: Since a much larger clone is just one base distant, this may be a read error. The rearrangement links TRBV20-1 to TRBJ1-1; no reliable D call. The CDR3 covers 13 residues. V shed 5 bases and J shed 6 bases, with 16 bases lying between them. CDR1 DFQATT and CDR2 SNEGSKA come from the germline V gene (reference sequence). The CDR3 is CSAGVELDAEAFF. The DNA for the CDR3 is TGCAGTGCTGGAGTTGAATTGGACGCTGAAGCTTTCTTT.

Here the CDR3 reads CATSSEGPHNSPLHF. The DNA for the CDR3 is TGTGCCACCAGCAGCGAGGGACCTCATAATTCACCCCTCCACTTT. The chain combines TRBV15 with TRBJ1-6; TRBD1 might be the D (5 bases). The length of the CDR3 is 15 residues. Trimming removed 3 bases from V and 5 bases from J, with 11 bases in between. Germline V gives CDR1 LNHNV, CDR2 YYDKDF (reference sequence).

DNA for the CDR3: TGTGCCAGCAGTCCCCCAGCCAGGGGCACTGAAGCTTTCTTT. Protein sequence: CASSPPARGTEAFF. The chain combines TRBV6-5 with TRBJ1-1, with a weak D call TRBD1 (6 bases). V was shortened by 5 bases and J by 4 bases, with 14 bases between the two germline ends. CDR3 length: 14 residues. Germline lookup yields CDR1 MNHEY and CDR2 SVGAGI.

V is TRBV29-1 and J is TRBJ1-2; 9 positions match TRBD1. The CDR3 spans 13 residues. CDR1 and CDR2 (germline): SQVTM, ANQGSEA. The V segment lost 6 bases and the J segment 2 bases; nucleotides outside the gene matches: 4. The CDR3 region is CSVRTGVNYGYTF. CDR3 in DNA: TGCAGCGTAAGGACAGGGGTGAACTATGGCTACACCTTC.

This clonotype was seen at least ten times. The chain is built from TRBV7-9 and TRBJ1-6; a possible D gene is TRBD1 (5 bases). Germline V CDR1 and CDR2: SEHNR, FQNEAQ (reference sequence). The CDR3 runs 16 residues. V dropped 2 bases and J dropped 3 bases, with 11 bases sitting between them. CDR3 loop: CASSLSSRDYNSPLHF. Here the CDR3 DNA reads TGTGCCAGCAGCTTAAGTAGCAGGGACTATAATTCACCCCTCCACTTT.

There are a few counts of this clonotype. One end of the junction does not line up with germline, which may come from a read error. This rearrangement joins TRBV10-2 to TRBJ1-1; D is possibly TRBD1 (5 bases). This CDR3 spans 14 amino acids. Germline V CDR1 and CDR2: WSHSY, SAAADI. The CDR3 coding sequence is TGTGCCAGCAGTTCGGGACTGACGAACACTGAAGCTTTCTTT. It yields the protein CASSSGLTNTEAFF.

This clonotype was counted only a few times. The CDR3 nucleotides read TGTGCCAGCAGCCCATCTCATCAGCCCCAGCATTTT. This gives the protein CASSPSHQPQHF. V usage is TRBV16 and J usage is TRBJ1-5; no firm D call. The CDR3 is 12 residues long. Per the germline V gene, CDR1 is KGHSY and CDR2 is FQNENV. Between the trimmed V and J ends, which lost 4 bases and 5 bases, there was a span of 6 bases.

This clonotype was seen only a few times. The rearrangement links TRBV7-8 to TRBJ2-7; D gene ambiguous. The CDR3 contains 15 residues. The germline V gene encodes CDR1 SGHVS and CDR2 FQNEAQ. The V and J ends lost 5 bases and 3 bases respectively, with 17 bases between them. The CDR3 region is CASSPTVGPNYEQYF. The DNA of the CDR3 is TGTGCCAGCAGCCCCACCGTCGGACCAAACTACGAGCAGTACTTC.

The chain links TRBV2 to TRBJ2-6, with 9 bases matching TRBD1. Germline lookup yields CDR1 SNHLY and CDR2 FYNNEI. The trim removed 4 bases at V and 0 bases at J, leaving 7 bases unmatched. This CDR3 comprises 18 residues. In nucleotides, the CDR3 is TGTGCCAGCAGTGTGGGACAGGGTCGGAGCTCTGGGGCCAACGTCCTGACTTTC. Protein: CASSVGQGRSSGANVLTF.

V usage is TRBV27 and J usage is TRBJ1-5; D gene unclear. This CDR3 has 15 amino acids. Germline V gene data show CDR1 as MNHEY and CDR2 as SMNVEV (reference sequence). Trimming removed 7 bases at V and 2 bases at J, with 15 bases between. The CDR3 DNA sequence: TGTGCCAGCACGCCGAGTTTTTTCGGCAATCAGCCCCAGCATTTT. Amino acid sequence: CASTPSFFGNQPQHF.

This clonotype was recorded once. This chain uses TRBV10-3 with TRBJ1-6; 7 bases line up with TRBD1. V lost 11 bases and J lost 10; bases outside the gene matches: 14. Per germline, CDR1 ENHRY and CDR2 SYGVKD. The CDR3 totals 14 residues. Here the CDR3 reads CAPGTVPKGSPLHF. In DNA form, the CDR3 reads TGTGCCCCGGGGACAGTCCCCAAGGGCTCACCCCTCCACTTT.

In this sample, this clonotype turned up many times. The chain uses TRBV7-2 and TRBJ1-1; 7 bases line up with TRBD1. The junction had 6 bases not matched to a gene; V was cut back by 7 bases and J by 1 base. Looked up from germline, CDR1 is SGHTA and CDR2 is FQGNSA. The CDR3 length is 14 residues. The CDR3 DNA reads as TGTGCCAGCAAGCCCCGGACAGGGAACACTGAAGCTTTCTTT. It translates to CASKPRTGNTEAFF. The full variable domain, with the rest looked up from reference TRBV7-2 and TRBJ1-1, is GAGVSQSPSNKVTEKGKDVELRCDPISGHTALYWYRQSLGQGLEFLIYFQGNSAPDKSGLPSDRFSAERTGGSVSTLTIQRTQQEDSAVYLCASKPRTGNTEAFFGQGTRLTVV.

This sequence joins TRBV12-3 or TRBV12-4 and TRBJ2-2; D might be TRBD2 (6 bases). This CDR3 has 17 amino acids. V shed 4 bases and J shed 4 bases, with 19 bases lying between them. CDR3 coding DNA: TGTGCCAGCAGTTCCCCCGCCGGGACTTTCCCCACCGGGGAGCTGTTTTTT. Amino acids: CASSSPAGTFPTGELFF.

The chain links TRBV11-1 to TRBJ2-7; possibly TRBD2 for D (5 bases). Trimming pared 0 bases from V and 1 base from J, leaving 13 bases between. CDR1 and CDR2 (germline): SGHAT, FQDESV (reference sequence). This CDR3 spans 16 amino acids. The CDR3: CASSLAGTGTSYEQYF. The CDR3 nucleotides are TGTGCCAGCAGCTTAGCGGGAACGGGAACTTCCTACGAGCAGTACTTC.

The chain recombines TRBV7-2 with TRBJ1-4; no clear D gene. The CDR3 totals 16 residues. Per the germline V gene, CDR1 is SGHTA and CDR2 is FQGNSA. The V end was cut by 4 bases, the J end by 1 base, with 13 bases between. CDR3 sequence: CASSYWTGQTNEKLFF. CDR3 coding DNA: TGTGCCAGCAGCTACTGGACCGGGCAAACTAATGAAAAACTGTTTTTT.

This clonotype was detected ten times or more. The chain combines TRBV24-1 with TRBJ1-2; a weak D match, TRBD1 (5 bases). This CDR3 has 11 residues. CDR1 is KGHDR and CDR2 is SFDVKD in the germline V gene. Trimming removed 11 bases at V and 0 bases at J, with 6 bases between. In DNA, the CDR3 is TGTGCCAAGGACACTAACTATGGCTACACCTTC. It specifies CAKDTNYGYTF.

In regard to this clonotype: A read error may account for a junction end that differs from germline. The chain employs TRBV7-9 and TRBJ2-7; weak D call: TRBD2 (5 bases). Germline CDR1 SEHNR, CDR2 FQNEAQ (reference sequence). The CDR3 loop spans 13 amino acids. The CDR3 sequence: CAGSLVGGEEQYF. CDR3 DNA sequence: TGTGCCGGCAGCTTGGTTGGAGGTGAAGAGCAGTACTTC.

The chain links TRBV4-1 to TRBJ2-6, with a tentative D call TRBD1 (5 bases). Germline CDR1 is MGHRA and CDR2 is YSYEKL. This CDR3 region has 11 residues. V gave up 4 bases and J gave up 15 bases, with 10 bases separating them. DNA for the CDR3: TGCGCCAGCAGCCGCTTCGACAGCCTGACTTTC. Protein: CASSRFDSLTF.

This chain uses TRBV7-9 with TRBJ2-7; D is perhaps TRBD2 (5 bases). The CDR3 consists of 12 residues. CDR1 SEHNR and CDR2 FQNEAQ come from the germline V gene (reference sequence). V lost 5 bases, J lost 6 bases, and 11 bases lay in between. CDR3 region: CASSPLVAEQYF. CDR3 nucleotide sequence: TGTGCCAGCAGCCCACTAGTCGCCGAGCAGTACTTC.

The sample holds many counts of this clonotype. The chain combines TRBV10-3 with TRBJ1-1; D ambiguous. With 10 bases removed from V and 0 bases from J, the gap between germline ends came to 12 bases. The CDR3 is 13 residues long. In germline, CDR1 is ENHRY, CDR2 SYGVKD. CDR3 coding DNA: TGTGCCAGCACCCCGTCCCTGAACACTGAAGCTTTCTTT. Amino acid sequence: CASTPSLNTEAFF.

This clonotype was counted many times. The chain couples TRBV2 to TRBJ2-2; no clear D. Germline V gives CDR1 SNHLY, CDR2 FYNNEI. V lost 4 bases and J 1 base, leaving 7 bases between the germline ends. The CDR3 loop spans 14 amino acids. In DNA, the CDR3 is TGTGCCAGCAGTGTAAGTTGGAACACCGGGGAGCTGTTTTTT. Protein: CASSVSWNTGELFF.

The chain uses TRBV10-3 and TRBJ1-2; the D is unclear. In germline, CDR1 is ENHRY, CDR2 SYGVKD. Trimming cost V 6 bases and J 4 bases, with 15 bases left between them. The CDR3 covers 14 residues. CDR3 loop: CAISTEVNFYGYTF. DNA of the CDR3: TGTGCCATCAGCACAGAAGTTAATTTCTATGGCTACACCTTC.

The chain has TRBV24-1 and TRBJ2-7; D not certain. The CDR3 is 12 residues long. Germline lookup yields CDR1 KGHDR and CDR2 SFDVKD. V gave up 5 bases and J gave up 6 bases, with 10 bases separating them. In DNA form, the CDR3 reads TGTGCCACCAGTGGAGGTCAGCTCGAGCAGTACTTC. This gives the protein CATSGGQLEQYF.

V gene TRBV19 combines with J gene TRBJ1-6; tentative D call: TRBD1 (5 bases). V lost 7 bases and J 11 bases, leaving 18 bases between the germline ends. The germline gives CDR1 LNHDA, CDR2 SQIVND (reference sequence). CDR3 size: 14 residues. CDR3 protein: CASKYSGAMAPLHF. The DNA for the CDR3 is TGTGCCAGTAAATATAGCGGGGCAATGGCACCCCTCCACTTT.

This clonotype was observed a few times. The J gene is TRBJ1-6, the V gene TRBV4-3; D gene uncertain. Germline V CDR1 and CDR2: LGHNA, YSLEER. This CDR3 spans 15 amino acids. The V end was cut by 1 base, the J end by 6 bases, with 10 bases between. CDR3: CASSQVPGVNSPLHF. The CDR3 coding sequence is TGCGCCAGCAGCCAAGTTCCCGGGGTTAATTCACCCCTCCACTTT.